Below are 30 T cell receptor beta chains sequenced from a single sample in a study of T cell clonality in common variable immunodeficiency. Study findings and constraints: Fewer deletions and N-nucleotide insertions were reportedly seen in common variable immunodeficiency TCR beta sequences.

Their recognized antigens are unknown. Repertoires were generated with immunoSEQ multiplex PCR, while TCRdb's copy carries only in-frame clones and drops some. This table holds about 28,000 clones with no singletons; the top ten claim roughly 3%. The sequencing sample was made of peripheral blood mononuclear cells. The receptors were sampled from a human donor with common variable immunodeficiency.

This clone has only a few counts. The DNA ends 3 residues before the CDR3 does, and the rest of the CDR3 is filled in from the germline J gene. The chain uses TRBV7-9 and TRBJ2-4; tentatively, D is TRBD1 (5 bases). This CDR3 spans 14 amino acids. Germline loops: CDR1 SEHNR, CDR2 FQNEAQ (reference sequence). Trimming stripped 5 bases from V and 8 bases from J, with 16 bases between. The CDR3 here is CASSLGHGWDIQYF. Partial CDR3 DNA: TGTGCCAGCAGCCTTGGACACGGGTGGGACATT.

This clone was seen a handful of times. The CDR3 sequence: CASSMGPGQGDRNTIYF. The CDR3 bases that were read are TGTGCCAGTAGTATGGGCCCGGGACAGGGGGATCGAAACACC. V is TRBV19 and J is TRBJ1-3, with 11 positions matching TRBD1. From the germline J gene comes the end of the CDR3, since the read stops 3 residues before it. The germline gives CDR1 LNHDA, CDR2 SQIVND (reference sequence). Unmatched junction bases numbered 9, after V lost 3 bases and J lost 5 bases. This CDR3 is built from 17 residues.

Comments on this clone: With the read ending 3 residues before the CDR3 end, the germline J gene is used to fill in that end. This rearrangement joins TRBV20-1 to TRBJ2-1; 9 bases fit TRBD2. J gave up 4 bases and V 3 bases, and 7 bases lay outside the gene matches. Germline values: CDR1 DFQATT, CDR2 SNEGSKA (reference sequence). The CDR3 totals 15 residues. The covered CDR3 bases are TGCAGTGCTAGTTTTGGCGGGGGGGCTTACAATGAG. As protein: CSASFGGGAYNE. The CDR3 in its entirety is CSASFGGGAYNEQFF.

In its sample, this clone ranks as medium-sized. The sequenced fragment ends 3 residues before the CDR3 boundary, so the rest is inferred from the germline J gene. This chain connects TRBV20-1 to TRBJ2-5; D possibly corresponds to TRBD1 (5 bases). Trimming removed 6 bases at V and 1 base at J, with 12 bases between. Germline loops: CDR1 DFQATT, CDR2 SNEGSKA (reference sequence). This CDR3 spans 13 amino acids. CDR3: CSAPTTVQETQYF. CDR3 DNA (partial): TGCAGTGCCCCTACGACAGTCCAAGAGACC.

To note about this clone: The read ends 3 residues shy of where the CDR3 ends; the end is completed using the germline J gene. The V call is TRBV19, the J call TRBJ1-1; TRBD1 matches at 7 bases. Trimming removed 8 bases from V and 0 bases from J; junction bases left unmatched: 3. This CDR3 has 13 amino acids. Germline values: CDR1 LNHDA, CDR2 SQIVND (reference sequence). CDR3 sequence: CASGDSLNTEAFF. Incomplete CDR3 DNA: TGTGCCAGTGGGGACAGTTTGAACACTGAA.

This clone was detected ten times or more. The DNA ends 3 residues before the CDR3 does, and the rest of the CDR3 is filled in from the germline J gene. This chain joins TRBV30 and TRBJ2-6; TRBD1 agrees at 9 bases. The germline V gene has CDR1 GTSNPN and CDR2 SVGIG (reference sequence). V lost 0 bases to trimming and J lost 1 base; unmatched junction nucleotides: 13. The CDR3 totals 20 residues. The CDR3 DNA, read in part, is TGTGCCTGGAGTGTACTAGGGACAGGGCTGTTCACTTCTGGGGCCAACGTC. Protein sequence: CAWSVLGTGLFTSGANV. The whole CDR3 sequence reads CAWSVLGTGLFTSGANVLTF.

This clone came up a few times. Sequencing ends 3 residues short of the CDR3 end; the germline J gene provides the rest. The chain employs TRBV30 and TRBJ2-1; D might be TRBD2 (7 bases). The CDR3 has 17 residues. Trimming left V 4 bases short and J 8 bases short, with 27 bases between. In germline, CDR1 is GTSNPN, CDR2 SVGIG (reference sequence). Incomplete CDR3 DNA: TGTGCCTGGATAAAAGGTGGGGGGGCCGTCTTTGCATATGAG. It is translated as CAWIKGGGAVFAYE. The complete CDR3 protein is CAWIKGGGAVFAYEQFF.

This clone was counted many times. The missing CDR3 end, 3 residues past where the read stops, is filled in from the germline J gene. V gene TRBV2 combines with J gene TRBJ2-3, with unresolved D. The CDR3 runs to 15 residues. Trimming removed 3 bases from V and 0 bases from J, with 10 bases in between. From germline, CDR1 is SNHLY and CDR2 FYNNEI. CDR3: CASSEAGTSTDTQYF. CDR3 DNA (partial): TGTGCCAGCAGTGAGGCAGGAACTAGCACAGATACG.

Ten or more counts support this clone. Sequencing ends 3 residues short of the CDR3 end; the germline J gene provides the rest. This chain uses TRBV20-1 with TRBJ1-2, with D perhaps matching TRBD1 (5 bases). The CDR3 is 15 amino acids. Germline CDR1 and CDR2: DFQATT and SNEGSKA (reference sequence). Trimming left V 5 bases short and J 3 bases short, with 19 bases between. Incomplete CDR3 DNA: TGCAGTGCTTTCCCCCCCGGGGGAAGAGACTATGGC. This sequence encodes CSAFPPGGRDYG. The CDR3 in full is CSAFPPGGRDYGYTF.

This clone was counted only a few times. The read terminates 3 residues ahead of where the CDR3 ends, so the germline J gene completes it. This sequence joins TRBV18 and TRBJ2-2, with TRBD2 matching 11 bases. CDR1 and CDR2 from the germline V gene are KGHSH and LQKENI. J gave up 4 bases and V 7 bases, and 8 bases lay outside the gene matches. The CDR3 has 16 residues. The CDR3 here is CASFWTSGSFTGELFF. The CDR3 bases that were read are TGTGCCAGCTTTTGGACTAGCGGGTCCTTCACCGGGGAG.

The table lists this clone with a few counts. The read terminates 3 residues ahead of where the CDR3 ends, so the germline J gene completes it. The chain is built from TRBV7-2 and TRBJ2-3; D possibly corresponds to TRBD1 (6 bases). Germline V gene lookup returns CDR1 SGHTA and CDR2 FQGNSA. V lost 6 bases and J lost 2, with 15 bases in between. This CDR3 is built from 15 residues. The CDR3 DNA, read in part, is TGTGCCAGCAGTCAACAGGGACCCTTCACAGATACG. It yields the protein CASSQQGPFTDT. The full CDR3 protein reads CASSQQGPFTDTQYF.

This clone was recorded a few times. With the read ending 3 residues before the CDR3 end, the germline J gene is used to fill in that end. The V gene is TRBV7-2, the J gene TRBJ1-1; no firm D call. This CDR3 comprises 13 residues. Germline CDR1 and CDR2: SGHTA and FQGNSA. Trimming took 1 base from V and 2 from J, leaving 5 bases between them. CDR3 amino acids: CASSLGANTEAFF. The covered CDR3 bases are TGTGCCAGCAGCTTAGGGGCAAACACTGAA. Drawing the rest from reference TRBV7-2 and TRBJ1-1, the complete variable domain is GAGVSQSPSNKVTEKGKDVELRCDPISGHTALYWYRQSLGQGLEFLIYFQGNSAPDKSGLPSDRFSAERTGGSVSTLTIQRTQQEDSAVYLCASSLGANTEAFFGQGTRLTVV.

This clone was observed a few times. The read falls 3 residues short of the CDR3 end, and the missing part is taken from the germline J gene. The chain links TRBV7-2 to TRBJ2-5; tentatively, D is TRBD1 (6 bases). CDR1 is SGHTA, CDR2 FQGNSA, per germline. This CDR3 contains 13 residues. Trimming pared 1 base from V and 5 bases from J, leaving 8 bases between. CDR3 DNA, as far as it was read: TGTGCCAGCAGCTTAGTAAGGGGGGAGACC. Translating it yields CASSLVRGET. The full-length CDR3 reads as CASSLVRGETQYF.

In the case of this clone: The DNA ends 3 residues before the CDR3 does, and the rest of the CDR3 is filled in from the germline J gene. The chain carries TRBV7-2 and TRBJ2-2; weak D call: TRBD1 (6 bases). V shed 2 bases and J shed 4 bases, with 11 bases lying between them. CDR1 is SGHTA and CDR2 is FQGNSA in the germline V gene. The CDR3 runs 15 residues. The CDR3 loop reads CASSLKTGTTGELFF. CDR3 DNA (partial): TGTGCCAGCAGCTTAAAAACAGGGACCACCGGGGAG.

The sequenced CDR3 bases are TGTGCCAGTAGCCCTCTTTCGACAGGGGGCAACGGTGAA. Translated: CASSPLSTGGNGE. The CDR3 in its entirety is CASSPLSTGGNGEAFF. The chain links TRBV19 to TRBJ1-1, with 10 bases matching TRBD1. The CDR3 end lies 3 residues beyond the end of the read and is filled in from the germline J gene. The CDR3 length is 16 residues. CDR1 LNHDA and CDR2 SQIVND come from the germline V gene (reference sequence). The ends lost 6 bases at V and 7 bases at J; junction bases unmatched: 14.

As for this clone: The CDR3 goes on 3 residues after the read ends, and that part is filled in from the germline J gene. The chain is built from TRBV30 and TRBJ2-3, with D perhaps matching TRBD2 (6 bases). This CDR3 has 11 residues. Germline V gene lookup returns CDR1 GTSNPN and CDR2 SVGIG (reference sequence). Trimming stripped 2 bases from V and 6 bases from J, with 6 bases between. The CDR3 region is CAWSRGDTQYF. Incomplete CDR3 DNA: TGTGCCTGGAGTCGGGGGGATACG.

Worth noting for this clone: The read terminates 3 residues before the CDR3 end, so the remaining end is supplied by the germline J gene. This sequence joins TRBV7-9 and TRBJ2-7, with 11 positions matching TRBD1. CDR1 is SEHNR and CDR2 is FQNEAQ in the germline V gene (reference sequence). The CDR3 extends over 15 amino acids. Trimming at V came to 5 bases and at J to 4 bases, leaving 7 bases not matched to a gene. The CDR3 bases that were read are TGTGCCAGCAGCCTACGCGGGACAGGGGGATACGAG. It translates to CASSLRGTGGYE. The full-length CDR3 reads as CASSLRGTGGYEQYF.

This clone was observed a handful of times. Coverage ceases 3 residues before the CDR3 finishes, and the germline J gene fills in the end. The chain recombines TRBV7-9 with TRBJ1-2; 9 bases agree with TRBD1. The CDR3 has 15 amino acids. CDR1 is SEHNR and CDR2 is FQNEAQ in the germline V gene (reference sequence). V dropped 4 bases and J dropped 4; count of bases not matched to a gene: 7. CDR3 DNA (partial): TGTGCCAGCAGCTCAAACAGGGGGCGCAGCTATGGC. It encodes CASSSNRGRSYG. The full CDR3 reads CASSSNRGRSYGYTF.

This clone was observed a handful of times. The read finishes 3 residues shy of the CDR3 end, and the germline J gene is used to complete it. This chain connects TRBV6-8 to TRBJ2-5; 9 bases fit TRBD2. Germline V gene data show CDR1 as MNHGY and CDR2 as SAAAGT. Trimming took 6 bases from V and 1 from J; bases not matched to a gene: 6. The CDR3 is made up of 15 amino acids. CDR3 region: CASRILTSGQETQYF. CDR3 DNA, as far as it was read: TGTGCCAGCAGAATACTGACTAGCGGCCAAGAGACC.

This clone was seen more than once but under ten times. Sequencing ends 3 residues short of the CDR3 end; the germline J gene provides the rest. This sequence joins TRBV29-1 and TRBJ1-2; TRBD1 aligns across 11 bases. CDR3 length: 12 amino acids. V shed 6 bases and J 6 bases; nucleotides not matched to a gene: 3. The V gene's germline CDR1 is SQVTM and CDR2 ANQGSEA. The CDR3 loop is CSVTGQGDGYTF. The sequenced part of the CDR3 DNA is TGCAGCGTAACGGGACAGGGGGATGGC.

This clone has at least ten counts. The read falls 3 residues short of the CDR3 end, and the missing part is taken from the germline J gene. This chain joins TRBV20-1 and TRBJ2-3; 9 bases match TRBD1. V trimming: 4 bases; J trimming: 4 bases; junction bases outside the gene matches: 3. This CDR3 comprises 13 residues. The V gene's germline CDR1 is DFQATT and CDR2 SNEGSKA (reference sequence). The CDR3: CSAKTGGPDTQYF. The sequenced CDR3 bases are TGCAGTGCTAAAACAGGGGGCCCAGATACG.

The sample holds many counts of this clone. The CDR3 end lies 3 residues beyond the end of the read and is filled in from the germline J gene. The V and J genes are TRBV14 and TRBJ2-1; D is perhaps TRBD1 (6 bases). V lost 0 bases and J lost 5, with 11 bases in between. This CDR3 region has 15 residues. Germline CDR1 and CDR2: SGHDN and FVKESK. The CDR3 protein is CASSQEGGWDNEQFF. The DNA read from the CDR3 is TGTGCCAGCAGCCAAGAAGGGGGATGGGACAATGAG.

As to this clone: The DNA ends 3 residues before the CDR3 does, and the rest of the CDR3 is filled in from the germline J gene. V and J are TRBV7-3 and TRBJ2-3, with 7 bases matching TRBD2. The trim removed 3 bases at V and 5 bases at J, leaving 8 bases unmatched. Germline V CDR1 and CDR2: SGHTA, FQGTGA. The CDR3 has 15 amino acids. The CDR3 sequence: CASSFLTGGIDTQYF. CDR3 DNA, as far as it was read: TGTGCCAGCAGCTTCCTGACGGGGGGTATAGATACG.

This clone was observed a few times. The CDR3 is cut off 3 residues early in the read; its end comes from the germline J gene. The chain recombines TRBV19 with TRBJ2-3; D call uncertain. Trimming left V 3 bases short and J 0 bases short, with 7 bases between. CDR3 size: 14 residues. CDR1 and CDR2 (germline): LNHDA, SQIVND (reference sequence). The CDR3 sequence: CASSILQSTDTQYF. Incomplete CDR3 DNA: TGTGCCAGTAGTATTCTTCAGAGCACAGATACG.

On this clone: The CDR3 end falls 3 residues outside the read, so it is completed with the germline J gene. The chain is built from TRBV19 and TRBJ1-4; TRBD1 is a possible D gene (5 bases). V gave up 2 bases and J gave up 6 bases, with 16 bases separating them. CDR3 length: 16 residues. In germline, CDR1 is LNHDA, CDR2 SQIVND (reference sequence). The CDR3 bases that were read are TGTGCCAGTAGTATACCGCGGGGCCCCTTATATGAAAAA. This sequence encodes CASSIPRGPLYEK. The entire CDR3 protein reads CASSIPRGPLYEKLFF.

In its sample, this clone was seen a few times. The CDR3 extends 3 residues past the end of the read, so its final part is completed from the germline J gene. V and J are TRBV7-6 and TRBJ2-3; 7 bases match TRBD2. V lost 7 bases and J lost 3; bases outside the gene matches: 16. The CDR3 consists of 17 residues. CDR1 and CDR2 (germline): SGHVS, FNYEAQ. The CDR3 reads CASIGEPSGGLTDTQYF. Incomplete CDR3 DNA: TGTGCCAGCATCGGAGAGCCTAGCGGAGGACTAACAGATACG.

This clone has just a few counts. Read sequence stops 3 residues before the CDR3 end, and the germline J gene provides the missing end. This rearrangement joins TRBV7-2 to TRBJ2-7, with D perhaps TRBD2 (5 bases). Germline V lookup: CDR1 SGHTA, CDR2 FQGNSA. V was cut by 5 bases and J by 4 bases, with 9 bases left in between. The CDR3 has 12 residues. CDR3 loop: CASSQAGYEQYF. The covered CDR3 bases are TGTGCCAGCAGCCAGGCGGGTTACGAG.

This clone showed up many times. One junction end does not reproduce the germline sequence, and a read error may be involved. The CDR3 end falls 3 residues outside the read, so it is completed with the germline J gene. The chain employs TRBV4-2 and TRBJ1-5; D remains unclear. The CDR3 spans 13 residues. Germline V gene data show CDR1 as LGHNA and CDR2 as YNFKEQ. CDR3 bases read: TGCGCCAGCAGCCAAGATCTTAATCAGCCC. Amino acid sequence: CASSQDLNQP. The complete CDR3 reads CASSQDLNQPQHF.

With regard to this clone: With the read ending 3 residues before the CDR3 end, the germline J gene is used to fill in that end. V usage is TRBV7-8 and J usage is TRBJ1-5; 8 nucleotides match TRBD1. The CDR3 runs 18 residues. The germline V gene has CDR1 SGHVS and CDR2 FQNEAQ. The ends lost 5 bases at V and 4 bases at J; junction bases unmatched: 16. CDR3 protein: CASSPTTGALVGNQPQHF. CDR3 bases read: TGTGCCAGCAGCCCCACGACAGGGGCGCTGGTAGGGAATCAGCCC.

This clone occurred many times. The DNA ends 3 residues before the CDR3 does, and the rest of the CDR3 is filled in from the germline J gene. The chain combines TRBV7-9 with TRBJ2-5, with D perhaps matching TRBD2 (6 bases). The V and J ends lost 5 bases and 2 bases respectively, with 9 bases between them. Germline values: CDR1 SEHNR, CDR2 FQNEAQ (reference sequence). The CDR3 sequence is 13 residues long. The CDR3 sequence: CASSRDWQETQYF. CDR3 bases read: TGTGCCAGCAGCCGGGACTGGCAAGAGACC.